Described below is a single TCR beta chain sequence and its context. The table came from immunoSEQ multiplex PCR; TCRdb's copy has only in-frame clones and leaves some out. In the table there are about 140,000 clones, roughly nine tenths of which are singletons. The CDR3 totals 13 residues. The ends lost 4 bases at V and 8 bases at J; junction bases unmatched: 4. Germline V lookup: CDR1 SGDLS, CDR2 YYNGEE. The entry originates in a study of cytomegalovirus exposure and HLA in healthy donors. The sample consisted of PBMCs. The genes are TRBV9 and TRBJ1-4, with 8 bases identical to TRBD1. The TCR comes from a man aged 18 to 35 in good health and CMV-seronegative. CDR3 protein: CASSTRTGEKLFF. CDR3 in DNA: TGTGCCAGCAGCACGAGGACAGGGGAAAAACTGTTTTTT.